The TCR beta chain described here comes from a study of T cell responses to AZD1222 COVID-19 vaccine. Study observations and caveats: Spike-specific TCRs gained breadth and depth after people received two AZD1222 doses. The donor group comprised mostly white British people and more females; the analysis possibly underestimated clonal diversity. Of spike-specific TCRs, nearly half reportedly target regions left unmutated in variants.

On this clone: Antigen specificity is unknown.

Trimming stripped 7 bases from V and 7 bases from J, with 22 bases between. This CDR3 has 15 amino acids. Germline V gene data show CDR1 as SGHAT and CDR2 as FQNNGV. The assay was immunoSEQ multiplex PCR, and TCRdb's table has in-frame clones only and misses some. The sample lists about 150,000 clones, around 90% occurring once. The sequence was collected from an adult in good health. The material was peripheral blood, obtained on day 0 of MenACWY control vaccination. The V call is TRBV11-2, the J call TRBJ1-2, with D perhaps matching TRBD1 (6 bases). The CDR3 nucleotides read TGTGCCAGCATCCCAATAACAGGGACCTTTAGTGGCTACACCTTC. As protein: CASIPITGTFSGYTF.